This TCR beta chain was sequenced for a study of CD8+CD57+ T cells in acquired aplastic anemia. Overall study: Mean yield of DNA from sorted CD4+ and CD8+ cells was approximately 3 ug. Healthy donors gave 10 million to 11 million reads on average for CD4+ cells. Notes on the study in general: Found in both controls and patients were approximately 31 CD8+ CDR3 sequences.

From germline, CDR1 is SEHNR and CDR2 FQNEAQ (reference sequence). The CDR3 spans 14 residues. With respect to this clonotype: The antigen is undetermined. Compared with germline, one end of the junction differs, possibly owing to a read error.

The template used for profiling TCR beta VDJ and CDR3 was genomic DNA. TCRdb redid the calling of the reads with MiXCR, one entry per CDR3 protein. The sample has just over 400,000 distinct CDR3 sequences, about two thirds seen once. The material sequenced was sorted CD4+, CD8+, or CD8+CD57+ T cells (not recorded which) from PBMCs. The TCR originated in a human donor in good health, serving as a control. The genes are TRBV7-9 and TRBJ1-2; possibly TRBD1 for D (6 bases). The CDR3 loop is CASSLGSLAGARQF. The CDR3 region has the DNA TGTGCTAGCAGCTTAGGATCACTAGCGGGGGCGCGACAGTTC.